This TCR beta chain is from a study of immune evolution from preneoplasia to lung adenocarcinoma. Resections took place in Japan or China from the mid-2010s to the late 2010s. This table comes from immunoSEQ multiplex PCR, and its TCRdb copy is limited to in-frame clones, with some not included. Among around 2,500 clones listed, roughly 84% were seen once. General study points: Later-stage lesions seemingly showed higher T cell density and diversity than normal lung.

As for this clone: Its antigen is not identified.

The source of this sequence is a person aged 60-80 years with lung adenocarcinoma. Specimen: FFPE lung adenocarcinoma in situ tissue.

CDR3 coding DNA: TGTGCCAGCAGCGTGACTAGCAACACCGGGGAGCTGTTTTTT. Translation: CASSVTSNTGELFF. This chain connects TRBV9 to TRBJ2-2; 7 bases agree with TRBD2. The germline gives CDR1 SGDLS, CDR2 YYNGEE. This CDR3 contains 14 residues. The V and J ends lost 2 bases and 2 bases, in that order; junction bases with no gene match: 0.